The clone carrying this T cell receptor beta chain was seen many times. TCR beta CDR3 regions were amplified from RNA transcripts. Using the HTBI primer set, a first-round RT-PCR was run on the TCR CDR3. TCRdb analysed the multiplex PCR reads with MiXCR anew, one entry per CDR3 protein. The sample carries approximately 400,000 distinct CDR3 sequences, roughly 14% recorded once. The sample originates from a study of T cells in Graves' hyperthyroidism and ophthalmopathy. Germline V gives CDR1 SGDLS, CDR2 YYNGEE. The CDR3 has 16 residues. Trimming left V 0 bases short and J 0 bases short, with 12 bases between.

Sequenced: blood. This receptor was identified in a man in his thirties or forties with Graves' hyperthyroidism that later progressed to Graves' ophthalmopathy. The chain carries TRBV9 and TRBJ1-1, with D perhaps TRBD1 (5 bases). The CDR3 sequence is CASSVAGGNMNTEAFF. CDR3 DNA sequence: TGTGCCAGCAGCGTAGCTGGGGGAAATATGAACACTGAAGCTTTCTTT.